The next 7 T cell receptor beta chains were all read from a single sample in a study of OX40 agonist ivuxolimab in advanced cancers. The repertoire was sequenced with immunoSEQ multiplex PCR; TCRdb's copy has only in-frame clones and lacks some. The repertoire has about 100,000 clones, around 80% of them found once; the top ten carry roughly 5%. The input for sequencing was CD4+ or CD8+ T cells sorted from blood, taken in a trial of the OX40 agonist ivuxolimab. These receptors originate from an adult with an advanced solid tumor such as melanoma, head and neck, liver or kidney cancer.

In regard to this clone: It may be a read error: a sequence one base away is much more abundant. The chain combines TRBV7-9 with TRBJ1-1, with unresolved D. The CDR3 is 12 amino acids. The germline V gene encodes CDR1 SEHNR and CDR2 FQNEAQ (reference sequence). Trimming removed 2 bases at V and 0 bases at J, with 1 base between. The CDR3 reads CASSLMNTEAFF. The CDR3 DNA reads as TGTGCCAGCAGCTTAATGAACACTGAAGCTTTCTTT.

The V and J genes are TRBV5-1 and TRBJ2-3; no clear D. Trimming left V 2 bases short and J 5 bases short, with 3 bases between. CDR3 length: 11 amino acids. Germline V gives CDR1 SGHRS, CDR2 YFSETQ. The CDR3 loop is CASSFEDTQYF. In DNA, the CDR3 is TGCGCCAGCAGCTTCGAAGATACGCAGTATTTT.

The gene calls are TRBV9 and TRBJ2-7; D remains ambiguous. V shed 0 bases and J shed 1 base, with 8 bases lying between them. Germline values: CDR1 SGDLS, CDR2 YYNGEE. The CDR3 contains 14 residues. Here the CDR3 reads CASSVGLGSYEQYF. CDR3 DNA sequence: TGTGCCAGCAGCGTAGGATTGGGGTCCTACGAGCAGTACTTC.

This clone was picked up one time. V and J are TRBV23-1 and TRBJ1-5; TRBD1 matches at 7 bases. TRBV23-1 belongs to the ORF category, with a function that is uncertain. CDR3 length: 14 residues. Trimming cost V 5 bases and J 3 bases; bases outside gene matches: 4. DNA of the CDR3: TGCGCCAGCAGTAGAGGACAGGCCAATCAGCCCCAGCATTTT. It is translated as CASSRGQANQPQHF.

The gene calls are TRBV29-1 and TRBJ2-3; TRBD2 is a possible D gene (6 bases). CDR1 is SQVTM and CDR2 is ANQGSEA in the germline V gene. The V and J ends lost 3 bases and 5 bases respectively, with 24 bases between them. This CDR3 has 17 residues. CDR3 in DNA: TGCAGCGTTGAGGGGCAGGGAGGACTTTCCACCCTAGATACGCAGTATTTT. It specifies CSVEGQGGLSTLDTQYF.

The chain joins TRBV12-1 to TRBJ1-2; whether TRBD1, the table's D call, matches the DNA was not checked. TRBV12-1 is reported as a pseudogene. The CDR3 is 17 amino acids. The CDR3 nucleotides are TGTGCCAGCAGCTTTGGGTGGCCAGGGAAATTATTCTATGGCTACACCTTC. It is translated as CASSFGWPGKLFYGYTF.

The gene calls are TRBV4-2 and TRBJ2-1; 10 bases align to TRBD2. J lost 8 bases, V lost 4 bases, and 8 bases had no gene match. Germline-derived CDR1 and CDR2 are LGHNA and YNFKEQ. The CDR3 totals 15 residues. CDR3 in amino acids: CASSPLAGVHYEQFF. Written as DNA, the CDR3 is TGTGCCAGCAGCCCCCTAGCGGGAGTCCACTATGAGCAGTTCTTC.